The TCR beta chain under discussion was sequenced for a study of Graves' ophthalmopathy and Graves' hyperthyroidism. Notes on the study in general: Among expanded thyroid clonotypes above 0.001 frequency, most also occurred in blood. Discrimination between ophthalmopathy and stable hyperthyroidism by a 13-signature model showed 85% to 90% sensitivity and less than 84% specificity.

V was trimmed by 0 bases and J by 7 bases, leaving 12 bases between them. The CDR3 runs to 13 residues. Germline V gives CDR1 SQVTM, CDR2 ANQGSEA. Amplified material comprised TCR beta CDR3 regions derived from RNA transcripts. HTBI-primed RT-PCR formed the first round, and a multiplex PCR formed the second. TCRdb ran MiXCR on the multiplex PCR reads and lists one entry per CDR3 protein. This table holds about 480,000 distinct CDR3 sequences, around an eighth found once. This clonotype has a count of ten or more. The antigen remains undetermined. The study excluded patients with other autoimmune diseases, uncontrolled infections, pregnancy or lactation. Orbital computed tomography and thyroid ultrasound, along with TRAb, serum thyroxine and clinical symptoms, underpinned diagnosis.

Sequences were obtained from blood. This sequence joins TRBV29-1 and TRBJ1-2; D possibly corresponds to TRBD1 (5 bases). The clonotype comes from a woman in her twenties or thirties with Graves' ophthalmopathy. As DNA, the CDR3 is TGCAGCGTTGAAGAATGGAAGGGGTGTGGCTACACCTTC. It specifies CSVEEWKGCGYTF.